Given below is one T cell receptor beta chain in context. This CDR3 comprises 15 residues. The V and J ends lost 3 bases and 2 bases respectively, with 11 bases between them. Per germline, CDR1 SEHNR and CDR2 FQNEAQ (reference sequence). This sample was included in a study of T-cell reconstitution after alpha-beta-depleted transplantation in children. Researchers prepared the TCRbeta library using unique molecular identifiers, the study reports. TCRdb redid the calling of the PCR reads with MiXCR, one entry per CDR3 protein. The data contain about 410,000 distinct CDR3 sequences, 20% of them singletons.

V gene TRBV7-9 combines with J gene TRBJ1-5; D is undetermined. The sequence was obtained from a human donor who donated a stem cell graft to a child with acute myeloid leukemia. Material: PBMCs from the stem cell graft donor, obtained from the stem cell graft. The CDR3: CASSFGVGGNQPQHF. The DNA for the CDR3 is TGTGCCAGCAGCTTTGGGGTGGGAGGCAATCAGCCCCAGCATTTT.